This T cell receptor (beta chain) was sequenced during a study of blood T cells in healthy people across ages. The CDR3 runs to 14 residues. Trimming pared 5 bases from V and 5 bases from J, leaving 14 bases between. The germline CDR1 and CDR2 sequences are MNHEY and SVGAGI. Sample-barcoded 5' priming and a J-beta primer mix drove a second PCR of about 7 to 12 cycles. A template-switch adaptor containing 12 random nucleotides labeled each cDNA molecule. TCRdb ran MiXCR on the 5' RACE reads and lists one entry per CDR3 protein. The repertoire holds 1.4 million or so distinct CDR3 sequences, with roughly 43% as singletons. This clonotype was observed a single time.

This receptor was taken from a woman aged 18 to 35 in good health. Sequenced input: blood. The chain joins TRBV6-5 to TRBJ2-3; TRBD2 might be the D (5 bases). CDR3 amino acids: CASSDLSEKDTQYF. The CDR3 nucleotides are TGTGCCAGCAGTGACCTTAGCGAGAAAGATACGCAGTATTTT.